Here is one T cell receptor (beta chain) with its context. The antigen is not known. It was with a sample-barcoded 5' primer and a J-beta primer mix that a second PCR of about 6 to 12 cycles was run. TCRdb reanalysed the 5' RACE reads using MiXCR and keeps one entry per CDR3 protein. The top ten hold around 11% of the sample, which has approximately 1.5 million distinct CDR3 sequences, around 36% seen once. The sample is drawn from a study of blood T cells in healthy people across ages. Findings and limits, study-wide: TCR beta diversity was tightly associated with the proportion of naive T cells.

Germline CDR1 and CDR2: SGHTA and FQGNSA. Germline trimming cut 4 bases from V and 13 bases from J; bases unmatched to any gene: 17. CDR3 length: 15 amino acids. Material for sequencing was blood. The chain is built from TRBV7-2 and TRBJ2-5; 8 bases line up with TRBD1. This receptor was taken from a woman in her twenties or thirties in good health. In nucleotides, the CDR3 is TGTGCCAGCAGCTCATCCGGGACAGGCGATATTAGTAGGTACTTC. The encoded protein is CASSSSGTGDISRYF.